Shown below are 15 T cell receptor beta chains from a single sample sequenced in a study of blood T cell repertoires in COVID-19. The repertoire was sequenced with immunoSEQ multiplex PCR; TCRdb's copy has only in-frame clones and lacks some. Of about 88,000 clones detected, around nine tenths appear once; the ten largest clones hold just under 3%. Source material: peripheral blood. The receptors stem from a woman aged 80 or over with acute or convalescent COVID-19.

J is TRBJ2-3 and V is TRBV16; the match to TRBD2 covers 10 bases. With 0 bases clipped from V and 9 bases from J, the junction kept 3 bases outside the gene matches. Germline CDR1 is KGHSY and CDR2 is FQNENV. This CDR3 spans 14 amino acids. The CDR3 region has the DNA TGTGCCAGCAGCCAATCGTCAGCGGGGGGGACGCAGTATTTT. Translated, it gives CASSQSSAGGTQYF. The full variable domain, rest sourced from reference TRBV16 and TRBJ2-3, is GEEVAQTPKHLVRGEGQKAKLYCAPIKGHSYVFWYQQVLKNEFKFLISFQNENVFDETGMPKERFSAKCLPNSPCSLEIQATKLEDSAVYFCASSQSSAGGTQYFGPGTRLTVL.

The CDR3 loop reads CASSSGLAGVKDTQYF. The CDR3 DNA follows: TGTGCCAGCAGCTCAGGACTAGCGGGAGTAAAAGATACGCAGTATTTT. The chain has TRBV11-2 and TRBJ2-3; 13 bases are a match to TRBD2. Looked up from germline, CDR1 is SGHAT and CDR2 is FQNNGV. With V trimmed by 4 bases and J by 5 bases, 6 bases remained unmatched. The CDR3 is 16 amino acids.

This chain joins TRBV18 and TRBJ1-5; D is uncertain. CDR1 is KGHSH, CDR2 LQKENI, per germline. V lost 6 bases and J lost 2, with 5 bases in between. CDR3 length: 12 residues. CDR3 DNA: TGTGCCAGCTCCCGGGGCAATCAGCCCCAGCATTTT. Its translation is CASSRGNQPQHF. Full variable domain (rest looked up from reference TRBV18 and TRBJ1-5): NAGVMQNPRHLVRRRGQEARLRCSPMKGHSHVYWYRQLPEEGLKFMVYLQKENIIDESGMPKERFSAEFPKEGPSILRIQQVVRGDSAAYFCASSRGNQPQHFGDGTRLSIL.

V and J are TRBV5-4 and TRBJ2-1; no firm D call. The ends were cut back, 2 bases at V and 9 bases at J, with 9 bases in the middle. CDR3 length: 12 residues. Germline V gene lookup returns CDR1 SGHNT and CDR2 YYREEE (reference sequence). CDR3 nucleotide sequence: TGTGCCAGCAGCTTTAGCCGTAGTGAGCAGTTCTTC. Its protein product is CASSFSRSEQFF.

This chain links TRBV12-3 or TRBV12-4 with TRBJ1-2; D gene unclear. The CDR3 length is 11 residues. With 1 base removed from V and 13 bases from J, the gap between germline ends came to 10 bases. CDR3 protein: CASSLERAGTF. Written as DNA, the CDR3 is TGTGCCAGCAGTTTAGAGAGGGCGGGCACCTTC.

V is TRBV4-3 and J is TRBJ1-2; no reliable D call. The length of the CDR3 is 14 residues. Germline V gene sequence: CDR1 LGHNA, CDR2 YSLEER. V dropped 0 bases and J dropped 2 bases, with 7 bases sitting between them. The CDR3 nucleotides read TGCGCCAGCAGCCAAGATTGGCAGAACTATGGCTACACCTTC. The encoded protein is CASSQDWQNYGYTF.

The chain couples TRBV18 to TRBJ2-3, with D possibly being TRBD2 (6 bases). Germline loops: CDR1 KGHSH, CDR2 LQKENI. V was pared by 3 bases and J by 0 bases, with 16 bases between. There are 17 residues in the CDR3. The chain's CDR3 is CASSPTLLRGSTDTQYF. As DNA, the CDR3 is TGTGCCAGCTCACCGACCTTGCTTCGGGGGAGCACAGATACGCAGTATTTT.

This chain uses TRBV2 with TRBJ1-2; 8 bases align to TRBD1. This CDR3 has 15 amino acids. The V and J ends lost 3 bases and 4 bases, in that order; junction bases with no gene match: 7. Germline assignment: CDR1 SNHLY and CDR2 FYNNEI. This CDR3 is CASSDRTGRLYGYTF. CDR3 coding DNA: TGTGCCAGCAGTGATCGGACAGGGCGCCTCTATGGCTACACCTTC.

J is TRBJ1-2 and V is TRBV18; D is possibly TRBD1 (6 bases). V lost 3 bases, J lost 5 bases, and 13 bases lay in between. Germline values: CDR1 KGHSH, CDR2 LQKENI. The CDR3 is 14 residues long. The CDR3 coding sequence is TGTGCCAGCTCACCGCCAGGGGTAGAGTATGGCTACACCTTC. Translated, it gives CASSPPGVEYGYTF.

The chain links TRBV11-2 to TRBJ1-1; maybe TRBD1 (6 bases). The CDR3 has 13 residues. V was cut by 3 bases and J by 3 bases, with 8 bases left in between. Germline lookup yields CDR1 SGHAT and CDR2 FQNNGV. Written as DNA, the CDR3 is TGTGCCAGCAGCTTGGGGGGGCACACTGAAGCTTTCTTT. Protein product: CASSLGGHTEAFF.

The chain employs TRBV28 and TRBJ1-6; a possible D gene is TRBD1 (5 bases). Looked up from germline, CDR1 is MDHEN and CDR2 is SYDVKM. This CDR3 contains 16 residues. V shed 2 bases and J shed 6 bases, with 14 bases lying between them. The CDR3 DNA follows: TGTGCCAGCAGTTTAGGCAGGGAGGGTAGTAATTCACCCCTCCACTTT. It is translated as CASSLGREGSNSPLHF.

This clone turned up a few times. The chain combines TRBV3-1 (or the pseudogene TRBV3-2) with TRBJ1-1; no reliable D call. The V end lost 1 base, the J end lost 3 bases, and 9 bases lay between the germline ends. The CDR3 contains 14 residues. Germline V gene lookup returns CDR1 LGHDT and CDR2 YNNKEL (reference sequence). The CDR3 protein is CASSQAHRDTEAFF. Here the CDR3 DNA reads TGTGCCAGCAGCCAAGCCCACAGAGACACTGAAGCTTTCTTT.

The CDR3 bases are TGTGCCAGCAGCAAAAAAACAGGGATTGGGGTTATCAACTATGGCTACACCTTC. Its translation: CASSKKTGIGVINYGYTF. The chain is built from TRBV5-8 and TRBJ1-2; D possibly corresponds to TRBD1 (6 bases). Germline CDR1 and CDR2: SGHTS and YDEGEE. The CDR3 length is 18 residues. The V end was cut by 4 bases, the J end by 2 bases, with 24 bases between.

The V gene is TRBV29-1, the J gene TRBJ1-5, with TRBD1 matching over 7 bases. Germline-derived CDR1 and CDR2 are SQVTM and ANQGSEA. V lost 4 bases and J lost 5; bases outside the gene matches: 2. There are 12 residues in the CDR3. Written as DNA, the CDR3 is TGCAGCGTTGGTCAGGGGGATCAGCCCCAGCATTTT. This gives the protein CSVGQGDQPQHF.

This clone was observed once. The V call is TRBV30, the J call TRBJ1-5; D uncertain. The CDR3 has 13 residues. V lost 2 bases and J 3 bases, leaving 8 bases between the germline ends. Germline CDR1 GTSNPN, CDR2 SVGIG (reference sequence). For the CDR3, the DNA is TGTGCCTGGAGTTCGACTTTCAATCAGCCCCAGCATTTT. Protein product: CAWSSTFNQPQHF.